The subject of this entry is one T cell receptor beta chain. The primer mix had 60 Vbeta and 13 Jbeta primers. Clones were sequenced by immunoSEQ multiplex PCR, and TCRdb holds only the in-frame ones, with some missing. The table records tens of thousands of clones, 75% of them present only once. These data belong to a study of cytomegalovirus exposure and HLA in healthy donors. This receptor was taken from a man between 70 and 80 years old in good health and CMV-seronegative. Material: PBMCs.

CDR3 nucleotides: TGTGCCAGCAGTCCAATCGGGGGAGATGGCTACACCTTC. This sequence encodes CASSPIGGDGYTF. The V and J genes are TRBV5-5 and TRBJ1-2; D might be TRBD1 (5 bases). This CDR3 is built from 13 residues. V lost 5 bases, J lost 6 bases, and 14 bases lay in between. Looked up from germline, CDR1 is SGHKS and CDR2 is YYEKEE (reference sequence).